The clone carrying this T cell receptor beta chain was observed once. This sample stems from a study of T cells in localized non-small cell lung cancer. Here immunoSEQ multiplex PCR was the method, and the copy in TCRdb shows in-frame clones only, minus some. Here the sample spans about 2,500 clones, under 40% being singletons. CDR1 is GTSNPN, CDR2 SVGIG, per germline (reference sequence). With V trimmed by 3 bases and J by 8 bases, 7 bases remained unmatched. This CDR3 has 14 residues. This TCR was recovered from a male donor older than 55 with stage I squamous cell lung carcinoma. The material was lung tumor tissue, obtained before any cancer treatment. The chain recombines TRBV30 with TRBJ1-6; 7 nucleotides agree with TRBD1. The DNA for the CDR3 is TGTGCCTGGAGCACAGGGGTGCCTGATTCACCCCTCCACTTT. The encoded protein is CAWSTGVPDSPLHF.